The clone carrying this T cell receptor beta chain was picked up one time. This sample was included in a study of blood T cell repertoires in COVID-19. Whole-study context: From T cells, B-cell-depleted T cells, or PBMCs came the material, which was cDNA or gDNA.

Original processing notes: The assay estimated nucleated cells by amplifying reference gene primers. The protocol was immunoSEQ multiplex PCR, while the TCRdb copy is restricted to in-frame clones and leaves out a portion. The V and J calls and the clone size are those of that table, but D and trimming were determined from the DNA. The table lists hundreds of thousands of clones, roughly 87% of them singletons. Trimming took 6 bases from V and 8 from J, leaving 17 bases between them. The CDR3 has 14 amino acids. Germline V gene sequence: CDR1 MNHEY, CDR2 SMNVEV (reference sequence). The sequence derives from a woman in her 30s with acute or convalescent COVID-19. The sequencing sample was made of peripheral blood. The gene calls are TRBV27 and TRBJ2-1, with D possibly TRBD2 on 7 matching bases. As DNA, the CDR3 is TGTGCCAGCAGGAACCAAAGGGGGGGAGATGAGCAGTTCTTC. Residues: CASRNQRGGDEQFF.